Shown below are 21 T cell receptor beta chains from a single sample sequenced in a study of cytotoxic CD8 clonotypes in ibrutinib-treated CLL. The repertoire was sequenced with immunoSEQ multiplex PCR; TCRdb's copy has only in-frame clones and lacks some. The sample gives 85,000 or so clones, more than 75% of which show up once; more than 4.5% is in the top ten. The specimen was PBMCs, collected after 12 months of ibrutinib treatment. The receptors were gathered from a human donor with chronic lymphocytic leukemia.

The V and J genes are TRBV7-3 and TRBJ2-3; unclear D gene. The length of the CDR3 is 13 residues. Between the trimmed V and J ends, which lost 4 bases and 0 bases, there was a span of 5 bases. Germline V gene sequence: CDR1 SGHTA, CDR2 FQGTGA. The CDR3 sequence: CASSWASTDTQYF. The CDR3 bases are TGTGCCAGCAGCTGGGCTAGCACAGATACGCAGTATTTT.

The genes are TRBV28 and TRBJ1-2; D gene uncertain. The length of the CDR3 is 11 residues. The germline V gene has CDR1 MDHEN and CDR2 SYDVKM. The ends were cut back, 10 bases at V and 3 bases at J, with 9 bases in the middle. CDR3 residues: CATRPDYGYTF. CDR3 in DNA: TGTGCCACCCGACCCGACTATGGCTACACCTTC.

V is TRBV6-5 and J is TRBJ1-4; 9 nucleotides agree with TRBD1. Trimming cost V 2 bases and J 11 bases; bases outside gene matches: 3. Germline V CDR1 and CDR2: MNHEY, SVGAGI. CDR3 length equals 13 residues. DNA for the CDR3: TGTGCCAGCAGTTACCGCGGGACAGGGAAACTGTTTTTT. Translation gives CASSYRGTGKLFF.

This clone showed up many times. The chain carries TRBV5-1 and TRBJ1-3, with 12 bases aligning to TRBD1. CDR3 length: 15 amino acids. J gave up 8 bases and V 4 bases, and 7 bases lay outside the gene matches. Germline assignment: CDR1 SGHRS and CDR2 YFSETQ. CDR3 nucleotide sequence: TGCGCCAGCAGCCCGGGACAGGGGGCTGGGGACACCATATATTTT. It encodes CASSPGQGAGDTIYF. Full variable domain (missing parts from reference TRBV5-1 and TRBJ1-3): KAGVTQTPRYLIKTRGQQVTLSCSPISGHRSVSWYQQTPGQGLQFLFEYFSETQRNKGNFPGRFSGRQFSNSRSEMNVSTLELGDSALYLCASSPGQGAGDTIYFGEGSWLTVV.

This chain links TRBV30 with TRBJ1-1; D is possibly TRBD1 (6 bases). The V and J ends lost 2 bases and 4 bases respectively, with 8 bases between them. In germline, CDR1 is GTSNPN, CDR2 SVGIG (reference sequence). The CDR3 has 12 residues. This CDR3 is CAWSRGPTEAFF. The DNA of the CDR3 is TGTGCCTGGAGTCGGGGGCCCACTGAAGCTTTCTTT.

The chain links TRBV5-1 to TRBJ1-2; 7 nucleotides line up with TRBD1. This CDR3 has 12 amino acids. Per the germline V gene, CDR1 is SGHRS and CDR2 is YFSETQ. J was trimmed by 10 bases and V by 0 bases; bases with no gene match: 3. CDR3 in amino acids: CASSLDRGVYTF. The CDR3 DNA sequence: TGCGCCAGCAGCTTGGACAGGGGAGTCTACACCTTC.

The chain recombines TRBV9 with TRBJ1-2, with 7 bases lining up with TRBD1. The germline V gene has CDR1 SGDLS and CDR2 YYNGEE. The junction had 6 bases not matched to a gene; V was cut back by 3 bases and J by 4 bases. CDR3 size: 14 residues. Written as DNA, the CDR3 is TGTGCCAGCAGCGAGGGGTCAGGGGGCTATGGCTACACCTTC. It yields the protein CASSEGSGGYGYTF.

This sequence joins TRBV6-1 and TRBJ2-2; 12 bases agree with TRBD2. V lost 4 bases and J lost 5; bases outside the gene matches: 8. This CDR3 contains 17 residues. In germline, CDR1 is MNHNS, CDR2 SASEGT. In nucleotides, the CDR3 is TGTGCCAGCAGTGGGGGGACTAGCGGGCTGGGGACCGGGGAGCTGTTTTTT. This codes for CASSGGTSGLGTGELFF.

The chain links TRBV30 to TRBJ1-5; D is unclear. Germline V gene data show CDR1 as GTSNPN and CDR2 as SVGIG (reference sequence). The CDR3 covers 15 residues. The germline V and J ends were trimmed by 3 bases and 6 bases, with 18 bases remaining between them. The CDR3 sequence: CAWSGAGPVAQPQHF. In nucleotides, the CDR3 is TGTGCCTGGAGCGGAGCGGGCCCTGTTGCTCAGCCCCAGCATTTT.

The chain carries TRBV5-1 and TRBJ2-2; weak D call: TRBD2 (5 bases). In germline, CDR1 is SGHRS, CDR2 YFSETQ. Trimming took 2 bases from V and 6 from J, leaving 8 bases between them. The CDR3 is made up of 13 amino acids. The CDR3 DNA follows: TGCGCCAGCAGCTTTGCGGACTCCGGGGAGCTGTTTTTT. This translates into CASSFADSGELFF.

The chain joins TRBV15 to TRBJ2-3; 9 bases match TRBD2. The CDR3 extends over 14 amino acids. V was pared by 6 bases and J by 2 bases, with 3 bases of the junction left unmatched. Germline CDR1 reads LNHNV; CDR2 reads YYDKDF (reference sequence). CDR3 nucleotides: TGTGCCACCAGAGCGGGGGGAGACACAGATACGCAGTATTTT. Encoded protein: CATRAGGDTDTQYF.

The V and J genes are TRBV28 and TRBJ2-7; no reliable D call. This CDR3 spans 14 amino acids. V lost 1 base to trimming and J lost 2 bases, with 9 bases between them. The germline gives CDR1 MDHEN, CDR2 SYDVKM. The CDR3 loop reads CASSLFGRPYEQYF. The CDR3 DNA follows: TGTGCCAGCAGTTTATTCGGGCGCCCCTACGAGCAGTACTTC.

The chain joins TRBV13 to TRBJ2-7; the D call may be TRBD1 or TRBD2 (5 bases each). Germline V gene data show CDR1 as PRHDT and CDR2 as FYEKMQ (reference sequence). There are 19 residues in the CDR3. V shed 5 bases and J shed 2 bases, with 28 bases lying between them. CDR3 DNA: TGTGCCAGCAGCATAATCAATCCCCCATCCGGGACGGAAGCCTACGAGCAGTACTTC. This sequence encodes CASSIINPPSGTEAYEQYF.

The chain has TRBV30 and TRBJ1-6; 9 nucleotides match TRBD1. J gave up 10 bases and V 2 bases, and 9 bases lay outside the gene matches. Germline V gene data show CDR1 as GTSNPN and CDR2 as SVGIG (reference sequence). This CDR3 contains 15 residues. CDR3 in DNA: TGTGCCTGGAGTCCCCAACACAGGGGGCAATCACCCCTCCACTTT. Encoded protein: CAWSPQHRGQSPLHF. Looking up the rest from reference TRBV30 and TRBJ1-6 gives the full variable domain: SQTIHQWPATLVQPVGSPLSLECTVEGTSNPNLYWYRQAAGRGLQLLFYSVGIGQISSEVPQNLSASRPQDRQFILSSKKLLLSDSGFYLCAWSPQHRGQSPLHFGNGTRLTVT.

V usage is TRBV7-9 and J usage is TRBJ2-7; D not resolved. The ends were cut back, 5 bases at V and 4 bases at J, with 6 bases in the middle. CDR3 length: 11 amino acids. CDR1 is SEHNR, CDR2 FQNEAQ, per germline (reference sequence). The CDR3 protein is CASSRSYEQYF. For the CDR3, the DNA is TGTGCCAGCAGCCGTTCGTACGAGCAGTACTTC.

V gene TRBV4-2 combines with J gene TRBJ2-2; TRBD1 matches 8 bases. The CDR3 loop spans 18 amino acids. Trimming at V came to 0 bases and at J to 1 base, leaving 7 bases not matched to a gene. Germline values: CDR1 LGHNA, CDR2 YNFKEQ. The CDR3 region is CASSQDLGQDLNTGELFF. The CDR3, as DNA: TGTGCCAGCAGCCAAGATTTGGGACAGGATTTGAACACCGGGGAGCTGTTTTTT.

The gene calls are TRBV28 and TRBJ1-4; D possibly corresponds to TRBD1 (5 bases). Germline CDR1 and CDR2: MDHEN and SYDVKM. The ends were cut back, 5 bases at V and 8 bases at J, with 18 bases in the middle. The CDR3 consists of 15 residues. The CDR3 nucleotides read TGTGCCAGCAGTCCCCCGGGAACCCCAGGGGAAAAACTGTTTTTT. The encoded protein is CASSPPGTPGEKLFF.

The chain combines TRBV19 with TRBJ2-1, with D perhaps assigned TRBD1 or TRBD2 (6 bases each). This CDR3 has 15 amino acids. The V and J ends lost 10 bases and 5 bases respectively, with 21 bases between them. Germline CDR1 is LNHDA and CDR2 is SQIVND (reference sequence). The CDR3 sequence is CATRAQTGADNEQFF. The DNA of the CDR3 is TGTGCCACCCGCGCTCAGACGGGGGCGGACAATGAGCAGTTCTTC. Variable domain in full (rest from reference TRBV19 and TRBJ2-1): DGGITQSPKYLFRKEGQNVTLSCEQNLNHDAMYWYRQDPGQGLRLIYYSQIVNDFQKGDIAEGYSVSREKKESFPLTVTSAQKNPTAFYLCATRAQTGADNEQFFGPGTRLTVL.

The genes are TRBV29-1 and TRBJ2-1, with 9 bases lining up with TRBD1. This CDR3 is built from 15 residues. J lost 7 bases, V lost 4 bases, and 11 bases had no gene match. CDR1 and CDR2 (germline): SQVTM, ANQGSEA. CDR3 coding DNA: TGCAGCGTTGCGGCAAGGGCGACAGGGGGAAATGAGCAGTTCTTC. Translating it yields CSVAARATGGNEQFF.

The V gene is TRBV30, the J gene TRBJ1-5; perhaps TRBD1 as D (5 bases). Trimming removed 1 base from V and 11 bases from J, with 18 bases in between. The germline V gene encodes CDR1 GTSNPN and CDR2 SVGIG (reference sequence). The CDR3 runs 14 residues. The CDR3 DNA reads TGTGCCTGGAGTGGCCAGCAGGGCGGTGGGGCCCAGCATTTT. As protein: CAWSGQQGGGAQHF.

The rearrangement uses TRBV28 and TRBJ1-5; a possible D gene is TRBD1 (6 bases). From germline, CDR1 is MDHEN and CDR2 SYDVKM. V lost 10 bases, J lost 6 bases, and 19 bases lay in between. The CDR3 totals 14 residues. The DNA of the CDR3 is TGTGCCACCAAGTTTTGGGGGCCCCCTCAGCCCCAGCATTTT. Protein: CATKFWGPPQPQHF.